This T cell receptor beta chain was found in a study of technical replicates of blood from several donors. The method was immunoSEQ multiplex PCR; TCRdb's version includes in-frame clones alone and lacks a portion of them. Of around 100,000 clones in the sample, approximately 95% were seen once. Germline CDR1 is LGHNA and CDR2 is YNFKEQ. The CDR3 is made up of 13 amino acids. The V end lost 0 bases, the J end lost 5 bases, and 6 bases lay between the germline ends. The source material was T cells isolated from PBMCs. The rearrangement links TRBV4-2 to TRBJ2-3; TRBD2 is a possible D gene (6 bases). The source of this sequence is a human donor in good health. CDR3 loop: CASSQEGGDTQYF. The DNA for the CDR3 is TGTGCCAGCAGCCAAGAGGGGGGAGATACGCAGTATTTT.